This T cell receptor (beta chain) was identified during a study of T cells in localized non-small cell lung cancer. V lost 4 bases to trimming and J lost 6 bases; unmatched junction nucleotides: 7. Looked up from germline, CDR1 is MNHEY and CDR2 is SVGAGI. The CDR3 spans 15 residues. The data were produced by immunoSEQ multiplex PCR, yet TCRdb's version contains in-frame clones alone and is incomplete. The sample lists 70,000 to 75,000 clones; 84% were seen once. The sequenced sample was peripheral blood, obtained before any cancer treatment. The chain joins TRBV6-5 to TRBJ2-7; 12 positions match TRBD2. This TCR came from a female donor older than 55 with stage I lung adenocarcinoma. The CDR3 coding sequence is TGTGCCAGCAGTTCTAGCGGGAGGGCCTCACTCGAGCAGTACTTC. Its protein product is CASSSSGRASLEQYF.